Below, 4 T cell receptor beta chains from the same sample are listed, as sequenced in a study of cytomegalovirus exposure and HLA in healthy donors. Researchers ran the PCR with 60 Vbeta and 13 Jbeta primers. The method was immunoSEQ multiplex PCR; TCRdb's version includes in-frame clones alone and lacks a portion of them. The sample includes 75,000 to 100,000 clones, around 79% of them seen just once. The sequenced sample consisted of PBMCs. Source of these receptors: a female donor in good health and CMV-seropositive.

This chain uses TRBV9 with TRBJ2-1, with 11 bases matching TRBD1. Germline CDR1 SGDLS, CDR2 YYNGEE. J was trimmed by 8 bases and V by 4 bases; bases with no gene match: 8. This CDR3 contains 15 residues. This chain's CDR3 is CASSQPGQGVDEQFF. The CDR3 coding sequence is TGTGCCAGCAGCCAGCCGGGACAGGGGGTCGATGAGCAGTTCTTC.

This chain joins TRBV5-1 and TRBJ1-1; D may be TRBD1 (6 bases). The CDR3 spans 13 residues. Looked up from germline, CDR1 is SGHRS and CDR2 is YFSETQ. Trimming shortened V by 0 bases and J by 6 bases, and 9 bases separated the two germline ends. The CDR3 loop reads CASSLEGESEAFF. For the CDR3, the DNA is TGCGCCAGCAGCTTGGAGGGGGAGTCTGAAGCTTTCTTT. The variable domain in full, with the rest retrieved from reference TRBV5-1 and TRBJ1-1, is KAGVTQTPRYLIKTRGQQVTLSCSPISGHRSVSWYQQTPGQGLQFLFEYFSETQRNKGNFPGRFSGRQFSNSRSEMNVSTLELGDSALYLCASSLEGESEAFFGQGTRLTVV.

The chain couples TRBV29-1 to TRBJ2-7; 7 positions agree with TRBD1. This CDR3 region has 12 residues. CDR1 and CDR2 from the germline V gene are SQVTM and ANQGSEA. Trimming took 4 bases from V and 5 from J; bases not matched to a gene: 5. CDR3 bases: TGCAGCGTTGGGGAAGGGGGCCACGAGCAGTACTTC. It is translated as CSVGEGGHEQYF.

The rearrangement uses TRBV10-1 and TRBJ1-1, with D possibly matching TRBD1 (5 bases). V was pared by 8 bases and J by 0 bases, with 22 bases between. Germline V gene lookup returns CDR1 WNHNN and CDR2 SYGVQD (reference sequence). This CDR3 is 17 amino acids long. The CDR3 DNA is TGCGCCAGCGCCTACCCCCCACAGACAGAGATGAACACTGAAGCTTTCTTT. It specifies CASAYPPQTEMNTEAFF.